This record looks at one T cell receptor (beta chain) sequence and its context. Trimming took off 5 bases at V and 0 bases at J, with 19 bases between the two ends. The CDR3 runs 17 residues. Per the germline V gene, CDR1 is MNHEY and CDR2 is SMNVEV (reference sequence). The data derive from a study of T cell changes during pregnancy in multiple sclerosis. Generated by immunoSEQ multiplex PCR, the TCRdb table keeps only in-frame clones and is missing some. The table lists around 80,000 clones, roughly 94% of them singletons. This receptor was taken from a female donor with multiple sclerosis, enrolled in a pregnancy study. The chain uses TRBV27 and TRBJ1-2; D possibly corresponds to TRBD1 (5 bases). Here the sequenced sample was peripheral blood, taken before pregnancy. CDR3 loop: CASSPYPPGNPNYGYTF. The CDR3 DNA sequence: TGTGCCAGCAGTCCGTACCCTCCAGGGAATCCTAACTATGGCTACACCTTC.